These 9 T cell receptor beta chains were sequenced from one sample in a study of spatial heterogeneity in lung cancer. Using its own MiXCR run on the 5' RACE reads, TCRdb lists one record per CDR3 protein. The sample has around 60,000 distinct CDR3 sequences; 8% to 9% are singletons. Documented time point: sample taken at primary tumor resection. From tumor, nontumor lung or frozen PBMC, whole RNA was taken unsorted for sequencing. Sequencing was performed on PBMCs, taken at surgery. These receptors originate from a female donor with early-stage non-small cell lung cancer.

This clonotype has only a few counts. The J gene is TRBJ2-5, the V gene TRBV7-6, with 7 bases aligning to TRBD1. Unmatched junction bases numbered 6, after V lost 1 base and J lost 1 base. CDR3 length equals 16 residues. Germline assignment: CDR1 SGHVS and CDR2 FNYEAQ. CDR3 region: CASSLDVQGIQETQYF. For the CDR3, the DNA is TGTGCCAGCAGCTTAGACGTACAGGGGATCCAAGAGACCCAGTACTTC.

This clonotype has a handful of counts. One end of the junction does not line up with germline, which may come from a read error. The chain employs TRBV20-1 and TRBJ2-1; D is uncertain. This CDR3 has 11 residues. Germline values: CDR1 DFQATT, CDR2 SNEGSKA (reference sequence). CDR3 amino acids: CSASNYDEQFF. The DNA of the CDR3 is TGCAGTGCTAGTAACTACGATGAGCAGTTCTTC.

This clonotype has a handful of counts. The V gene is TRBV12-3 or TRBV12-4, the J gene TRBJ2-2; D may be TRBD2 (6 bases). The CDR3 length is 18 residues. Between the trimmed V and J ends, which lost 7 bases and 4 bases, there was a span of 25 bases. As DNA, the CDR3 is TGTGCCAGCAAGCGCCCTTTCTTCGGGGGAGTGAGCACCGGGGAGCTGTTTTTT. Protein: CASKRPFFGGVSTGELFF.

This clonotype turned up a few times. J is TRBJ1-1 and V is TRBV9; D gene unclear. The V and J ends lost 3 bases and 7 bases respectively, with 25 bases between them. The CDR3 is 17 amino acids. Germline V CDR1 and CDR2: SGDLS, YYNGEE. CDR3 protein: CASSGRDAGELGIEAFF. CDR3 nucleotide sequence: TGTGCCAGCAGCGGCCGAGACGCCGGAGAGTTAGGCATTGAAGCTTTCTTT.

Only a few counts were recorded for this clonotype. This chain uses TRBV6-5 with TRBJ2-5; TRBD1 agrees at 7 bases. The CDR3 contains 15 residues. V shed 6 bases, J shed 4 bases, and the junction held 11 bases outside the gene matches. The germline V gene has CDR1 MNHEY and CDR2 SVGAGI. The CDR3 region has the DNA TGTGCCAGCAGCAGACAGGGACAGTATTTAGAGACCCAGTACTTC. It translates to CASSRQGQYLETQYF.

This clonotype was detected ten times or more. This sequence joins TRBV29-1 and TRBJ2-7; no clear D. The CDR3 is 13 residues long. Trimming shortened V by 5 bases and J by 0 bases, and 11 bases separated the two germline ends. CDR1 and CDR2 (germline): SQVTM, ANQGSEA. The CDR3 loop reads CSVLTVSSYEQYF. CDR3 DNA sequence: TGCAGCGTTTTGACGGTGAGCTCCTACGAGCAGTACTTC.

This clonotype came up a few times. The genes are TRBV6-1 and TRBJ1-6; possibly TRBD1 for D (5 bases). The CDR3 totals 14 residues. Trimming took 7 bases from V and 5 from J, leaving 12 bases between them. Germline loops: CDR1 MNHNS, CDR2 SASEGT. The CDR3 loop reads CASIPGRNNSPLHF. CDR3 bases: TGTGCCAGCATTCCGGGACGGAATAATTCACCCCTCCACTTT.

This sequence joins TRBV12-3 or TRBV12-4 and TRBJ1-1; possibly TRBD1 for D (5 bases). V was trimmed by 1 base and J by 8 bases, leaving 5 bases between them. This CDR3 is 11 amino acids long. CDR3 nucleotide sequence: TGTGCCAGCAGTTTAGGGGGGGAAGCTTTCTTT. It specifies CASSLGGEAFF.

Comment on this clonotype: A much larger clone differs by one base, so this may be a read error. The chain links TRBV12-3 or TRBV12-4 to TRBJ2-3; TRBD1 agrees at 7 bases. With V trimmed by 3 bases and J by 0 bases, 12 bases remained unmatched. The CDR3 loop spans 18 amino acids. The CDR3 is CASSFGTVGTGSTDTQYF. In DNA, the CDR3 is TGTGCCAGCAGTTTTGGGACAGTGGGCACGGGAAGCACAGATACGCAGTATTTT.